The 28 T cell receptor beta chains below were found in one sample sequenced in a study of cytomegalovirus exposure and HLA in healthy donors. The PCR made use of 60 Vbeta and 13 Jbeta primers. Repertoires were generated with immunoSEQ multiplex PCR, while TCRdb's copy carries only in-frame clones and drops some. The sample yields fewer than 150,000 clones, roughly 71% seen once. Sequenced material: PBMCs. The receptors come from a man between 18 and 35 years old in good health and CMV-seropositive.

This clone was counted once. V gene TRBV19 combines with J gene TRBJ2-7; 7 bases are shared with TRBD1. From germline, CDR1 is LNHDA and CDR2 SQIVND (reference sequence). The CDR3 has 14 residues. Trimming took 9 bases from V and 3 from J; bases not matched to a gene: 11. CDR3 sequence (DNA): TGTGCCAGCAGCCGGGACAGCAATTTCTACGAGCAGTACTTC. This gives the protein CASSRDSNFYEQYF.

This chain uses TRBV28 with TRBJ1-5; 9 bases are shared with TRBD1. This CDR3 contains 16 residues. The germline gives CDR1 MDHEN, CDR2 SYDVKM. V lost 4 bases to trimming and J lost 3 bases; unmatched junction nucleotides: 7. DNA of the CDR3: TGTGCCAGCAGTTCCGGGACAGGGCCCCTCAATCAGCCCCAGCATTTT. Encoded protein: CASSSGTGPLNQPQHF.

The chain couples TRBV6-5 to TRBJ1-3; perhaps TRBD1 as D (5 bases). The CDR3 spans 16 residues. CDR1 is MNHEY, CDR2 SVGAGI, per germline. V was clipped by 2 bases and J by 1 base, with 12 bases between them. In DNA form, the CDR3 reads TGTGCCAGCAGTTACAAGGTCGGGGGATCTGGAAACACCATATATTTT. The encoded protein is CASSYKVGGSGNTIYF.

This clone was detected only once. This sequence joins TRBV29-1 and TRBJ2-5; unclear D gene. This CDR3 is 16 amino acids long. The V gene's germline CDR1 is SQVTM and CDR2 ANQGSEA. V was shortened by 3 bases and J by 3 bases, with 20 bases between the two germline ends. In DNA form, the CDR3 reads TGCAGCGTTGATGAGTTGATGGGCCAGAAAGAAGAGACCCAGTACTTC. Translation: CSVDELMGQKEETQYF.

The chain uses TRBV19 and TRBJ1-6, with D hard to call. Trimming took off 2 bases at V and 7 bases at J, with 15 bases between the two ends. Germline V gene sequence: CDR1 LNHDA, CDR2 SQIVND (reference sequence). The CDR3 covers 16 residues. The CDR3 nucleotides are TGTGCCAGTAGTATAAGTAGCGGAGCACCCAATTCACCCCTCCACTTT. Its translation is CASSISSGAPNSPLHF.

This clone was detected only once. The J gene is TRBJ2-1, the V gene TRBV6-5; TRBD1 is a possible D gene (5 bases). This CDR3 is 14 amino acids long. V was clipped by 3 bases and J by 3 bases, with 9 bases between them. In germline, CDR1 is MNHEY, CDR2 SVGAGI. The CDR3 loop reads CASSYLDNYNEQFF. The DNA of the CDR3 is TGTGCCAGCAGTTATCTGGACAACTACAATGAGCAGTTCTTC.

The V and J genes are TRBV11-3 and TRBJ1-1; D gene uncertain. This CDR3 is 15 amino acids long. V gave up 1 base and J gave up 2 bases, with 11 bases separating them. Germline V gene sequence: CDR1 SGHNT, CDR2 YENEEA. This CDR3 is CASSLAGGTNTEAFF. The CDR3 nucleotides read TGTGCCAGCAGCTTAGCGGGAGGAACCAACACTGAAGCTTTCTTT.

V and J are TRBV6-1 and TRBJ2-3; 10 bases map to TRBD2. The CDR3 is made up of 15 amino acids. The germline V gene encodes CDR1 MNHNS and CDR2 SASEGT. V lost 7 bases, J lost 4 bases, and 8 bases stayed unmatched. CDR3 DNA: TGTGCCAGCACCGCTACTAGCGGGGTCCCAGATACGCAGTATTTT. Amino acid sequence: CASTATSGVPDTQYF.

The CDR3 spells CASSSGIQETQYF. DNA for the CDR3: TGTGCCAGCAGCTCAGGGATCCAAGAGACCCAGTACTTC. The chain recombines TRBV11-2 with TRBJ2-5; perhaps TRBD1 as D (5 bases). This CDR3 has 13 residues. Germline V gene data show CDR1 as SGHAT and CDR2 as FQNNGV. V gave up 4 bases and J gave up 1 base, with 7 bases separating them.

V and J are TRBV5-4 and TRBJ1-1; D is perhaps TRBD1 (5 bases). CDR1 and CDR2 (germline): SGHNT, YYREEE (reference sequence). Deletions cut 4 bases from V and 9 bases from J, with 16 bases between. The CDR3 sequence is 13 residues long. DNA for the CDR3: TGTGCCAGCAGCGCTGGGACTCACCCTCAAGCTTTCTTT. Protein sequence: CASSAGTHPQAFF.

The chain joins TRBV9 to TRBJ1-2; 9 bases are shared with TRBD1. J gave up 2 bases and V 4 bases, and 6 bases lay outside the gene matches. Germline CDR1 reads SGDLS; CDR2 reads YYNGEE. The length of the CDR3 is 15 residues. The chain's CDR3 is CASSSGTGKNYGYTF. The CDR3, as DNA: TGTGCCAGCAGCTCCGGGACAGGGAAGAACTATGGCTACACCTTC.

The J gene is TRBJ2-7, the V gene TRBV18; TRBD1 matches 10 bases. The CDR3 loop spans 18 amino acids. In germline, CDR1 is KGHSH, CDR2 LQKENI. The junction had 11 bases not matched to a gene; V was cut back by 0 bases and J by 3 bases. The CDR3 protein is CASSPPGWSGQGNYEQYF. Here the CDR3 DNA reads TGTGCCAGCTCACCACCAGGGTGGTCGGGACAGGGGAACTACGAGCAGTACTTC.

The rearrangement links TRBV10-2 to TRBJ2-3; 8 nucleotides align to TRBD2. Germline CDR1 reads WSHSY; CDR2 reads SAAADI. The CDR3 has 14 amino acids. The J segment lost 6 bases and the V segment lost 8 bases, leaving 10 bases of the junction unmatched. The CDR3: CASLNQRGPDTQYF. CDR3 DNA: TGCGCCAGCCTTAATCAGCGGGGGCCGGATACGCAGTATTTT.

This clone was picked up a small number of times. The V gene is TRBV4-2, the J gene TRBJ1-3; the match to TRBD1 covers 8 bases. The CDR3 loop spans 13 amino acids. The germline V gene has CDR1 LGHNA and CDR2 YNFKEQ. Trimming took 7 bases from V and 3 from J; bases not matched to a gene: 2. The CDR3 sequence: CASTTGVGNTIYF. The CDR3, as DNA: TGTGCCAGCACGACAGGGGTTGGAAACACCATATATTTT.

This clone was detected once. The rearrangement joins TRBV6-5 to TRBJ2-1, with 11 bases that match TRBD2. CDR1 is MNHEY and CDR2 is SVGAGI in the germline V gene. CDR3 length: 15 amino acids. V shed 6 bases, J shed 2 bases, and the junction held 3 bases outside the gene matches. The CDR3 coding sequence is TGTGCCAGCAGATATAGCGGGGGGGCCTACAATGAGCAGTTCTTC. Its protein product is CASRYSGGAYNEQFF.

The J gene is TRBJ2-3, the V gene TRBV5-1, with 11 bases aligning to TRBD2. The germline CDR1 and CDR2 sequences are SGHRS and YFSETQ. This CDR3 has 16 amino acids. V shed 2 bases, J shed 6 bases, and the junction held 8 bases outside the gene matches. The CDR3 DNA reads TGCGCCAGCAGCTTCTCGACTAGCGGGGCGGGGGATACGCAGTATTTT. Its translation: CASSFSTSGAGDTQYF.

The chain uses TRBV4-2 and TRBJ1-6; 10 bases are shared with TRBD1. Germline assignment: CDR1 LGHNA and CDR2 YNFKEQ. The CDR3 consists of 15 residues. V gave up 1 base and J gave up 9 bases; unmatched junction bases: 3. The CDR3 sequence: CASSQGTGGGSPLHF. The CDR3 DNA reads as TGTGCCAGCAGCCAAGGGACAGGGGGAGGTTCACCCCTCCACTTT.

The chain combines TRBV5-6 with TRBJ2-7; a weak D match, TRBD2 (5 bases). The CDR3 contains 13 residues. The V gene lost 4 bases and the J gene lost 4 bases, with 12 bases spanning the gap. Germline V gene data show CDR1 as SGHDT and CDR2 as YYEEEE. The chain's CDR3 is CASSQEVRYEQYV. CDR3 nucleotide sequence: TGTGCCAGCAGCCAGGAGGTTCGGTACGAGCAGTACGTC.

The chain carries TRBV15 and TRBJ1-5, with TRBD1 as a possible D gene (6 bases). The V gene lost 4 bases and the J gene lost 4 bases, with 20 bases spanning the gap. The CDR3 is 17 amino acids. From germline, CDR1 is LNHNV and CDR2 YYDKDF (reference sequence). CDR3: CATSITYKGEGNQPQHF. CDR3 sequence (DNA): TGTGCCACCAGCATAACATATAAGGGGGAGGGAAATCAGCCCCAGCATTTT.

The V and J genes are TRBV27 and TRBJ2-3; 8 positions match TRBD2. The CDR3 consists of 15 residues. The trim removed 5 bases at V and 3 bases at J, leaving 7 bases unmatched. Per the germline V gene, CDR1 is MNHEY and CDR2 is SMNVEV (reference sequence). The CDR3 sequence is CASSPLAGKTDTQYF. The CDR3, as DNA: TGTGCCAGCAGTCCTTTAGCGGGGAAGACAGATACGCAGTATTTT.

This clone showed up just a few times. DNA for the CDR3: TGTGCCACCTTATGGGAGATAGGCGATACGCAGTATTTT. Translation: CATLWEIGDTQYF. The chain joins TRBV2 to TRBJ2-3; TRBD2 might be the D (5 bases). The CDR3 runs 13 residues. Germline V gives CDR1 SNHLY, CDR2 FYNNEI. V lost 10 bases to trimming and J lost 6 bases, with 17 bases between them.

This clone occurred a few times. The V and J genes are TRBV27 and TRBJ1-5, with TRBD1 identical over 9 bases. This CDR3 spans 15 amino acids. The V and J ends lost 4 bases and 12 bases, in that order; junction bases with no gene match: 13. The germline V gene encodes CDR1 MNHEY and CDR2 SMNVEV (reference sequence). This CDR3 is CASSSYRGPTIVQHF. The CDR3 nucleotides read TGTGCCAGCAGTTCCTACAGGGGGCCAACAATTGTCCAGCATTTT.

This clone was observed a few times. The chain recombines TRBV7-2 with TRBJ2-3; a weak D match, TRBD2 (6 bases). The CDR3 has 17 residues. CDR1 and CDR2 (germline): SGHTA, FQGNSA. V was shortened by 1 base and J by 0 bases, with 14 bases between the two germline ends. The CDR3 sequence is CASSLVGAGQSTDTQYF. CDR3 DNA sequence: TGTGCCAGCAGCTTAGTCGGGGCGGGGCAGAGCACAGATACGCAGTATTTT.

The gene calls are TRBV30 and TRBJ2-3; 8 bases line up with TRBD2. The ends lost 8 bases at V and 7 bases at J; junction bases unmatched: 11. The V gene's germline CDR1 is GTSNPN and CDR2 SVGIG (reference sequence). The CDR3 spans 13 residues. CDR3 DNA: TGTGCCAGTGAAGCGGGGGCTTCAAATACGCAGTATTTT. This encodes CASEAGASNTQYF.

This clone was recorded a few times. V and J are TRBV10-3 and TRBJ2-5; 10 nucleotides align to TRBD2. This CDR3 comprises 18 residues. Germline CDR1 ENHRY, CDR2 SYGVKD. The V segment lost 4 bases and the J segment 2 bases; nucleotides outside the gene matches: 13. CDR3 coding DNA: TGTGCCATCAGTGGTTTTGATGTAGCGGGGGGCTCTCAAGAGACCCAGTACTTC. Amino acids: CAISGFDVAGGSQETQYF.

This clone was observed a handful of times. The chain carries TRBV7-3 and TRBJ1-1, with 8 bases fitting TRBD1. J lost 4 bases, V lost 5 bases, and 9 bases had no gene match. The CDR3 spans 15 residues. The V gene's germline CDR1 is SGHTA and CDR2 FQGTGA. The CDR3 is CASSLGAGGVTEAFF. The CDR3 DNA reads as TGTGCCAGCAGCCTTGGGGCAGGGGGCGTCACTGAAGCTTTCTTT. Supplemented by reference TRBV7-3 and TRBJ1-1, the full variable domain reads GAGVSQTPSNKVTEKGKYVELRCDPISGHTALYWYRQSLGQGPEFLIYFQGTGAADDSGLPNDRFFAVRPEGSVSTLKIQRTERGDSAVYLCASSLGAGGVTEAFFGQGTRLTVV.

This clone showed up many times. The rearrangement links TRBV27 to TRBJ2-5; 11 nucleotides match TRBD2. Losses at the gene ends were 5 bases for V and 2 bases for J; bases not matched to a gene: 13. CDR3 size: 18 residues. Germline V gene sequence: CDR1 MNHEY, CDR2 SMNVEV (reference sequence). CDR3 loop: CASSLAGGLLVHQETQYF. The CDR3 DNA reads TGTGCCAGCAGTCTAGCGGGGGGATTACTGGTACATCAAGAGACCCAGTACTTC.

This clone is judged large (0.1 to 1%). Other DNA variants within this sample encode the same CDR3. The rearrangement joins TRBV6-6 to TRBJ1-2, with 8 bases aligning to TRBD1. This CDR3 region has 15 residues. From germline, CDR1 is MNHNY and CDR2 SVGAGI (reference sequence). J was trimmed by 4 bases and V by 5 bases; bases with no gene match: 9. The CDR3 region is CASSPGTGRRYGYTF. Written as DNA, the CDR3 is TGTGCCAGCAGTCCCGGGACAGGCCGACGCTATGGCTACACCTTC.